This T cell receptor (beta chain) was found in a study of blood T cell repertoires in COVID-19. Study context: COVID-19 samples, acute and convalescent, were from the United States, Italy and Spain.

As originally analysed: Amplified reference gene primers provided the basis for estimating nucleated cell counts. Measured with immunoSEQ multiplex PCR; TCRdb has only the in-frame clones, and not every one. For V, J and clone size, that table is used; D and trimming come from the DNA. The data show under 85,000 clones, with over 80% seen just once and more than 40% held by the top ten. The CDR3 totals 17 residues. Looked up from germline, CDR1 is GTSNPN and CDR2 is SVGIG (reference sequence). The V end lost 2 bases, the J end lost 0 bases, and 17 bases lay between the germline ends. The V gene is TRBV30, the J gene TRBJ2-4; D perhaps matches TRBD1 (5 bases). Sequencing was performed on peripheral blood. This receptor was obtained from a human donor in a cohort sampled during active COVID-19. The CDR3 region is CAWSFTGRLLAKNIQYF. In DNA, the CDR3 is TGTGCCTGGAGTTTCACAGGCCGACTTTTAGCCAAAAACATTCAGTACTTC.